The T cell receptor beta chain under discussion was sequenced for a study of T-cell memory formation after mild COVID-19. Study-level findings and limits: Contracting CD4+ clones lay largely in CM and EM, with CD8+ ones residing in EMRA. Certain responding clones were present in pre-infection memory, suggesting participation of cross-reactive memory. Contracting clones, day 15 to 85, had balanced CD4/CD8, and later expanders favored CD4+.

From germline, CDR1 is SGHTA and CDR2 FQGNSA. V gave up 6 bases and J gave up 1 base, with 13 bases separating them. This CDR3 is 15 amino acids long. Notes on this clonotype: Its antigen is not identified.

Amplification by 5'RACE using constant-segment primers produced TCR alpha and TCR beta cDNA libraries that carried sample barcodes and UMIs. TCRdb re-called the 5' RACE reads with MiXCR, one entry per CDR3 protein. The table records fewer than 550,000 distinct CDR3 sequences, 20% of them present only once. The receptor's source is an adult woman who had mild COVID-19 (a few samples of this study predate the infection). Cell type and time point are not known. The chain joins TRBV7-2 to TRBJ1-5, with unresolved D. The material sequenced was PBMCs or a T cell subset sorted from them (not recorded which). CDR3 sequence: CASSPDWASNQPQHF. In DNA, the CDR3 is TGTGCCAGCAGTCCAGACTGGGCGAGCAATCAGCCCCAGCATTTT.